These 32 T cell receptor beta chains were all obtained from the same sample, sequenced in a study of regulatory T cells in long-lasting Graves disease. TCR beta libraries were built with iRepertoire HTBI primers and Arm-PCR of CDR3 regions. In TCRdb, the multiplex PCR reads were re-called with MiXCR into one record per CDR3 protein. The sample lists almost 350,000 distinct CDR3 sequences, 15% to 20% occurring once. Time point denoted: persistent/refractory GD, antithyroid drugs over 5 years with positive TRAb. PBMCs were the source of the RNA used for TCR sequencing. The input for sequencing was peripheral blood mononuclear cells (PBMCs), taken when the disease was refractory, from a patient treated with antithyroid drugs. These receptors originate from a female donor with Graves disease.

This clonotype has a count of ten or more. The chain links TRBV20-1 to TRBJ2-5, with TRBD2 identical over 10 bases. This CDR3 is built from 13 residues. Trimming took 2 bases from V and 4 from J; bases not matched to a gene: 1. The germline CDR1 and CDR2 sequences are DFQATT and SNEGSKA (reference sequence). CDR3 coding DNA: TGCAGTGCTAGACTAGCGGGGGTAGAGACCCAGTACTTC. Translation: CSARLAGVETQYF.

The chain employs TRBV5-1 and TRBJ2-1; no firm D call. Between the trimmed V and J ends, which lost 4 bases and 3 bases, there was a span of 17 bases. Looked up from germline, CDR1 is SGHRS and CDR2 is YFSETQ. The CDR3 length is 16 residues. CDR3 residues: CASSLRPTWGYNEQFF. CDR3 bases: TGCGCCAGCAGCCTCCGGCCCACCTGGGGCTACAATGAGCAGTTCTTC.

This clonotype appeared many times. The rearrangement joins TRBV27 to TRBJ2-5, with a weak D call TRBD2 (6 bases). V lost 2 bases and J lost 4, with 14 bases in between. Germline CDR1 MNHEY, CDR2 SMNVEV (reference sequence). The CDR3 is made up of 15 amino acids. The CDR3 sequence: CASSLRGSGIETQYF. The DNA of the CDR3 is TGTGCCAGCAGTTTACGGGGGTCGGGAATAGAGACCCAGTACTTC.

The sample holds a few counts of this clonotype. The V and J genes are TRBV3-1 and TRBJ1-3; unclear D gene. Germline CDR1 reads LGHDT; CDR2 reads YNNKEL (reference sequence). CDR3 length: 15 residues. Trimming took off 4 bases at V and 0 bases at J, with 10 bases between the two ends. The DNA of the CDR3 is TGTGCCAGCAGCCCGAACCACGGCTCTGGAAACACCATATATTTT. It is translated as CASSPNHGSGNTIYF.

Many counts were recorded for this clonotype. CDR3 protein: CASSLIQGTGQETQYF. The CDR3 nucleotides are TGTGCCAGCAGCTTGATACAGGGGACGGGCCAAGAGACCCAGTACTTC. This chain joins TRBV5-6 and TRBJ2-5; 7 bases match TRBD1. The germline gives CDR1 SGHDT, CDR2 YYEEEE. The CDR3 totals 16 residues. The V segment lost 1 base and the J segment 1 base; nucleotides outside the gene matches: 7.

This chain connects TRBV4-1 to TRBJ2-7; 7 bases are shared with TRBD1. J lost 1 base, V lost 2 bases, and 8 bases had no gene match. This CDR3 has 16 residues. CDR1 MGHRA and CDR2 YSYEKL come from the germline V gene. Written as DNA, the CDR3 is TGCGCCAGCAGCCAAACGACCGGGACAGCATCCTACGAGCAGTACTTC. It translates to CASSQTTGTASYEQYF.

This clonotype was observed at least ten times. The chain has TRBV5-1 and TRBJ2-7; D is possibly TRBD2 (6 bases). The CDR3 length is 15 residues. CDR1 is SGHRS and CDR2 is YFSETQ in the germline V gene. The V gene lost 4 bases and the J gene lost 2 bases, with 16 bases spanning the gap. For the CDR3, the DNA is TGCGCCAGCAGCCCAGACGGGGGTTATACCTACGAGCAGTACTTC. This sequence encodes CASSPDGGYTYEQYF.

This chain links TRBV29-1 with TRBJ2-5, with TRBD1 as a possible D gene (6 bases). V lost 7 bases and J 5 bases, leaving 17 bases between the germline ends. Germline-derived CDR1 and CDR2 are SQVTM and ANQGSEA. This CDR3 contains 13 residues. As DNA, the CDR3 is TGCAGCGCTGCCCAGGGGAGAGAGGAGACCCAGTACTTC. The encoded protein is CSAAQGREETQYF.

This clonotype has ten or more counts. J is TRBJ2-5 and V is TRBV28; 11 bases agree with TRBD2. CDR3 length: 15 amino acids. CDR1 MDHEN and CDR2 SYDVKM come from the germline V gene. V lost 5 bases, J lost 3 bases, and 5 bases stayed unmatched. The CDR3 DNA reads TGTGCCAGCAGTCCCTTGACTAGCGGGAAAGAGACCCAGTACTTC. Protein: CASSPLTSGKETQYF.

This clonotype was seen ten or more times. The rearrangement uses TRBV12-3 or TRBV12-4 and TRBJ2-5; perhaps TRBD2 as D (5 bases). Trimming shortened V by 6 bases and J by 3 bases, and 11 bases separated the two germline ends. This CDR3 has 13 residues. CDR3 DNA: TGTGCCAGCAGCCAGGACTGGGAAGAGACCCAGTACTTC. Amino acids: CASSQDWEETQYF.

This clonotype appeared many times. The genes are TRBV7-2 and TRBJ2-7, with 7 bases identical to TRBD1. Germline values: CDR1 SGHTA, CDR2 FQGNSA. Germline trimming cut 5 bases from V and 2 bases from J; bases unmatched to any gene: 12. The CDR3 extends over 16 amino acids. CDR3 sequence (DNA): TGTGCCAGCAGCCGATCAAGAGGGGACAGTACCTACGAGCAGTACTTC. Its protein product is CASSRSRGDSTYEQYF.

With regard to this clonotype: The junction does not match germline at one end; this may be a read error. This chain links TRBV27 with TRBJ1-3; D possibly corresponds to TRBD1 (6 bases). CDR1 and CDR2 (germline): MNHEY, SMNVEV (reference sequence). The CDR3 extends over 17 amino acids. The CDR3 region is CAGSFTPPGASGNTIYF. CDR3 sequence (DNA): TGTGCCGGCAGTTTTACCCCACCGGGGGCCTCTGGAAACACCATATATTTT.

V and J are TRBV12-3 or TRBV12-4 and TRBJ2-7; maybe TRBD2 (6 bases). Trimming took 6 bases from V and 2 from J, leaving 23 bases between them. This CDR3 has 17 residues. The CDR3, as DNA: TGTGCCAGCAGCGATCCGACTAGTTTTGACTCTCCCTACGAGCAGTACTTC. Translated, it gives CASSDPTSFDSPYEQYF.

This clonotype showed up just a few times. The chain uses TRBV11-2 and TRBJ2-1; D ambiguous. The V end lost 0 bases, the J end lost 6 bases, and 15 bases lay between the germline ends. Germline loops: CDR1 SGHAT, CDR2 FQNNGV. The CDR3 contains 16 residues. The CDR3 reads CASSLDLKGPGNEQFF. The CDR3 nucleotides read TGTGCCAGCAGCTTAGATCTAAAAGGCCCGGGCAATGAGCAGTTCTTC. Filled out from reference TRBV11-2 and TRBJ2-1, the complete variable domain reads EAGVAQSPRYKIIEKRQSVAFWCNPISGHATLYWYQQILGQGPKLLIQFQNNGVVDDSQLPKDRFSAERLKGVDSTLKIQPAKLEDSAVYLCASSLDLKGPGNEQFFGPGTRLTVL.

The V gene is TRBV30, the J gene TRBJ1-2; possibly TRBD1 for D (5 bases). V was shortened by 4 bases and J by 3 bases, with 15 bases between the two germline ends. Germline V gives CDR1 GTSNPN, CDR2 SVGIG (reference sequence). This CDR3 spans 14 amino acids. The CDR3 bases are TGTGCCTGGACTCTCGCGGGGCGAGACTATGGCTACACCTTC. It yields the protein CAWTLAGRDYGYTF. The entire variable domain, with the rest obtained from reference TRBV30 and TRBJ1-2, is as follows: SQTIHQWPATLVQPVGSPLSLECTVEGTSNPNLYWYRQAAGRGLQLLFYSVGIGQISSEVPQNLSASRPQDRQFILSSKKLLLSDSGFYLCAWTLAGRDYGYTFGSGTRLTVV.

This clonotype was seen a handful of times. The gene calls are TRBV30 and TRBJ1-6, with D hard to call. V gave up 6 bases and J gave up 14 bases, with 14 bases separating them. The germline V gene encodes CDR1 GTSNPN and CDR2 SVGIG (reference sequence). The CDR3 has 11 residues. CDR3 DNA sequence: TGTGCCTGTCGACTGAGCCTCTCCCTCCACTTT. Its translation: CACRLSLSLHF.

With regard to this clonotype: This may stem from a read error, because a much larger clone lies one nucleotide away. V is TRBV13 and J is TRBJ2-7; tentatively, D is TRBD1 (5 bases). CDR3 length: 11 residues. The V end lost 3 bases, the J end lost 6 bases, and 6 bases lay between the germline ends. Per the germline V gene, CDR1 is PRHDT and CDR2 is FYEKMQ (reference sequence). The CDR3 nucleotides read TGTGCCAGCAGCTTTGGGGCCGAGCAGTACTTC. Its translation: CASSFGAEQYF.

V is TRBV28 and J is TRBJ2-1; 7 bases align to TRBD2. Germline CDR1 is MDHEN and CDR2 is SYDVKM. J gave up 6 bases and V 7 bases, and 6 bases lay outside the gene matches. This CDR3 contains 13 residues. CDR3 DNA: TGTGCCAGCACCCAGGGACTAACCAATGAGCAGTTCTTC. It encodes CASTQGLTNEQFF.

This rearrangement joins TRBV12-5 to TRBJ2-7, with 11 positions matching TRBD2. This CDR3 contains 19 residues. Germline trimming cut 3 bases from V and 2 bases from J; bases unmatched to any gene: 15. CDR1 and CDR2 from the germline V gene are LGHNT and FRNRAP. The CDR3 sequence: CASGFRPFLTSGGTYEQYF. The CDR3 region has the DNA TGTGCTAGTGGTTTCCGACCTTTTCTAACTAGCGGGGGTACCTACGAGCAGTACTTC.

This clonotype was detected a few times. The chain combines TRBV7-9 with TRBJ2-7; D is ambiguous. Germline CDR1 reads SEHNR; CDR2 reads FQNEAQ (reference sequence). The CDR3 is 15 residues long. Trimming stripped 4 bases from V and 0 bases from J, with 13 bases between. The CDR3 loop is CASSSRIGRSYEQYF. CDR3 DNA: TGTGCCAGCAGCTCTCGGATAGGCCGCTCCTACGAGCAGTACTTC.

This clonotype appeared many times. This chain joins TRBV7-3 and TRBJ2-5, with a possible D match to TRBD2 (6 bases). Germline V gives CDR1 SGHTA, CDR2 FQGTGA. V dropped 0 bases and J dropped 5 bases, with 13 bases sitting between them. The length of the CDR3 is 15 residues. The chain's CDR3 is CASSLTATSLETQYF. DNA for the CDR3: TGTGCCAGCAGCTTAACCGCGACTAGTTTGGAGACCCAGTACTTC.

The chain is built from TRBV3-1 and TRBJ2-7; TRBD1 matches 10 bases. The junction had 9 bases not matched to a gene; V was cut back by 5 bases and J by 5 bases. CDR3 size: 15 residues. Germline V gives CDR1 LGHDT, CDR2 YNNKEL (reference sequence). The CDR3 here is CASSFPGTGDDEQYF. The CDR3 DNA sequence: TGTGCCAGCAGCTTCCCCGGGACAGGGGACGACGAGCAGTACTTC.

This clonotype appeared many times. The V gene is TRBV2, the J gene TRBJ1-1; TRBD1 might be the D (5 bases). There are 16 residues in the CDR3. CDR1 and CDR2 from the germline V gene are SNHLY and FYNNEI. Deletions cut 6 bases from V and 6 bases from J, with 23 bases between. In DNA form, the CDR3 reads TGTGCCAGCAGGTCGGAAGGGGCCAGGATGAAGGCTGAAGCTTTCTTT. This codes for CASRSEGARMKAEAFF.

This clonotype has a handful of counts. The chain uses TRBV19 and TRBJ2-7; no clear D. The germline V and J ends were trimmed by 5 bases and 0 bases, with 11 bases remaining between them. The germline V gene encodes CDR1 LNHDA and CDR2 SQIVND (reference sequence). CDR3 length: 14 amino acids. The CDR3 DNA sequence: TGTGCCAGTAGTTCCTGGCACCGCTCCTACGAGCAGTACTTC. This encodes CASSSWHRSYEQYF.

CDR3 nucleotides: TGTGCCAGCAAGTCTAGACTAGCGGGAGGGGATACGCAGTATTTT. Translating it yields CASKSRLAGGDTQYF. V and J are TRBV2 and TRBJ2-3, with TRBD2 identical over 14 bases. V was clipped by 7 bases and J by 6 bases; unmatched bases: 6. The CDR3 covers 15 residues. From germline, CDR1 is SNHLY and CDR2 FYNNEI.

This clonotype has just a few counts. The chain couples TRBV7-3 to TRBJ2-2, with 10 bases fitting TRBD1. The CDR3 is 15 residues long. V shed 5 bases, J shed 3 bases, and the junction held 3 bases outside the gene matches. Germline V lookup: CDR1 SGHTA, CDR2 FQGTGA. CDR3 protein: CASSRQGADTGELFF. In DNA, the CDR3 is TGTGCCAGCAGCCGACAGGGGGCAGACACCGGGGAGCTGTTTTTT.

The chain uses TRBV7-2 and TRBJ1-5, with TRBD1 as a possible D gene (5 bases). V was shortened by 4 bases and J by 0 bases, with 13 bases between the two germline ends. This CDR3 spans 16 amino acids. Germline CDR1 and CDR2: SGHTA and FQGNSA. The CDR3 here is CASSYGGAYSNQPQHF. Here the CDR3 DNA reads TGTGCCAGCAGCTACGGCGGGGCGTATAGCAATCAGCCCCAGCATTTT.

Many counts were recorded for this clonotype. The V call is TRBV3-1, the J call TRBJ1-2; the D is unclear. Trimming left V 3 bases short and J 4 bases short, with 12 bases between. Germline CDR1 LGHDT, CDR2 YNNKEL (reference sequence). This CDR3 region has 14 residues. In DNA, the CDR3 is TGTGCCAGCAGCCAGGCCCAATGGGGCTATGGCTACACCTTC. Amino acids: CASSQAQWGYGYTF.

The V call is TRBV7-6, the J call TRBJ2-5, with 8 positions matching TRBD2. Unmatched junction bases numbered 6, after V lost 5 bases and J lost 4 bases. CDR1 is SGHVS and CDR2 is FNYEAQ in the germline V gene. This CDR3 contains 14 residues. For the CDR3, the DNA is TGTGCCAGCAGCGTCCCGGGGGGGAGAGAGACCCAGTACTTC. This encodes CASSVPGGRETQYF.

This clonotype was picked up many times. The chain recombines TRBV11-2 with TRBJ2-7; D is unresolved. Between the trimmed V and J ends, which lost 4 bases and 2 bases, there was a span of 15 bases. CDR1 SGHAT and CDR2 FQNNGV come from the germline V gene. This CDR3 has 15 amino acids. CDR3 nucleotide sequence: TGTGCCAGCAGCTCGACGCCGTCCGCAGCCTACGAGCAGTACTTC. This sequence encodes CASSSTPSAAYEQYF.

Ten or more counts support this clonotype. The chain recombines TRBV12-3 or TRBV12-4 with TRBJ1-5; D remains ambiguous. The CDR3 is made up of 14 amino acids. Trimming removed 2 bases at V and 7 bases at J, with 12 bases between. The CDR3 DNA follows: TGTGCCAGCAGTTTATCGCGGGTCGGACAGCCCCAGCATTTT. Amino acid sequence: CASSLSRVGQPQHF.

This clonotype occurred once. Given a much more abundant clone one base away, this may be a read error. The V call is TRBV6-5, the J call TRBJ1-1; D might be TRBD1 (6 bases). V shed 2 bases and J shed 9 bases, with 19 bases lying between them. The germline gives CDR1 MNHEY, CDR2 SVGAGI. The CDR3 is 15 residues long. CDR3 coding DNA: TGTGCCAGCAGTTACGGAAACAGGGTTTTGACTAAAGCTTTCTTT. Translation gives CASSYGNRVLTKAFF.